The text below deals with one T cell receptor beta chain. The antigen it recognizes is unknown. One base away there is no much larger clone; base qualities are not given. The immunoSEQ Assay, a bias-controlled multiplex PCR, was used to amplify TCRbeta CDR3 regions from genomic DNA. As for the original processing: Nucleated cell counts per sample were estimated from amplification of reference gene primers within the assay. To quantify the absolute abundance of each unique TCRbeta CDR3 rearrangement, sequence reads were collapsed and filtered. For each sample, productive Simpson clonality was calculated by taking the square root of Simpson's diversity index across productive rearrangements. The immuneACCESS repertoire file appears here via TCRdb, limited to in-frame rearrangements. These files lack a portion of the clones; in checked studies, under half of the deficit traces to unresolved V genes, and the cause of the others is not known. V and J calls and clone size are copied from that table; D and trimming were computed from the DNA. Present in this sample are some 69,000 clones, under 85% of which were seen just once. Approximately 17% of the sample belongs to the ten largest clones.

Collaborating institutions collected whole blood in K2EDTA tubes following their own protocols. For TCRbeta analysis, collaborators shipped samples in one of three forms: frozen whole blood, isolated PBMCs, or DNA extracted from either of those sample types. The sample belongs to a study of blood T cell repertoires in COVID-19 (TCRdb year 2020). In terms of the full investigation: The collaborator samples originated in the United States, Italy and Spain and spanned the acute and convalescent phases of COVID-19. The sample metadata nearly always contained a de-identified subject ID, COVID-19 status, age in years and sex. Where HLA class I and class II types were available, the types were taken from metadata supplied by the sample provider, not from assay-based typing. The repertoires were released in a freely available public database meant as a resource for research on the immune response to SARS-CoV-2. The samples were drawn from two sources: the first 160 participants of the ongoing ImmuneRACE study, and 950 to 1,500 subjects contributed by 6 global collaborators. The material from the prospective study consisted of cDNA or gDNA derived from T cells, B-cell-depleted T cells, or PBMCs. Subjects who had been exposed to COVID-19, were actively infected with it, or had recovered from it provided the deeply sampled blood TCRbeta repertoires that made up the dataset.

The full study reports these points: How much clinical and demographic metadata was included differed by source and by participant, and the metadata was provided uncurated.

The germline V and J ends show losses of 6 bases and 7 bases respectively, and no gene match explains 3 bases of the junction. Reading from cysteine to phenylalanine, the CDR3 counts 15 amino acids. The DNA shown is the 45-base CDR3, in frame from base 1. The germline V gene gives CDR1 as SNHLY and CDR2 as FYNNEI. The receptor's source is a man aged 55 to 69 with acute or convalescent COVID-19. The sample taken for sequencing was peripheral blood. The chain joins TRBV2 to TRBJ2-2, and TRBD2 aligns with 15 junction nucleotides. The bases read TGTGCCAGCAGAGGGACTAGCGGGGGGCGCGGGGAGCTGTTTTTT. Its protein is CASRGTSGGRGELFF.